The rows below give T cell receptor beta chains drawn from one sample of a study of spatial heterogeneity in lung cancer. TCRdb re-called the 5' RACE reads through MiXCR, storing one row per CDR3 protein. The sample has about 94,000 distinct CDR3 sequences, just under 20% seen once. This specimen consisted of PBMCs, obtained at follow-up. These receptors were obtained from a male donor with early-stage non-small cell lung cancer. The CDR3 runs from the conserved cysteine through the conserved F or W. The D gene is left open where the match is weak. Clone size is stated in some rows and not others, as once, few, many or a class when expanded.

abundance | d_gene | j_gene | v_gene | CDR3nt | CDR3aa
many | NA | TRBJ1-1 | TRBV2 | TGTGCCATCCATGAAGGTGGGACAAACACTGAAGCTTTCTTT | CAIHEGGTNTEAFF
few | NA | TRBJ1-2 | TRBV2 | TGTGCCACCTCAGCGGTGGGATTCCGTGGCTACACCTTC | CATSAVGFRGYTF
NA | NA | TRBJ2-5 | TRBV2 | TGTGTCAGCAGCGAACAGGGCCTAAAACAAGAGACCCAGTACTTC | CVSSEQGLKQETQYF
few | NA | TRBJ1-1 | TRBV6-5 | TGTGCCACTCGGGCAGCGCCCGAAGCTTTCTTT | CATRAAPEAFF
NA | NA | TRBJ1-4 | TRBV19 | TGTGCCAGTACGAGTACGGCTAATGAAAAACTGTTTTTT | CASTSTANEKLFF
few | TRBD1 | TRBJ1-2 | TRBV20-1 | TGCAGTGCTAGAGGGACAGGCGTTAACTATGGCTACACCTTC | CSARGTGVNYGYTF
NA | NA | TRBJ2-5 | TRBV2 | TGTGCCAGCAGTGACCAGGGGTCAAACCAAGAGACCCAGTACTTC | CASSDQGSNQETQYF
NA | NA | TRBJ1-5 | TRBV7-2 | TGTGCCAGCAGCTTAGGGGGGAGCATCAATCAGCCCCAGCATTTT | CASSLGGSINQPQHF
many | TRBD2 | TRBJ2-3 | TRBV7-2 | TGTGCCAGCAGCTTAGCCCTAGCGGGAGCCCCAGATACGCAGTATTTT | CASSLALAGAPDTQYF
NA | TRBD1 | TRBJ2-4 | TRBV4-1 | TGCGCCAGCAGCCAGCGTCAGGGGGCAAACATTCAGTACTTC | CASSQRQGANIQYF
NA | TRBD2 | TRBJ2-1 | TRBV5-6 | TGTGCCAGCAGCTTGGCTCTAGCGGGGGGCGATGAGCAGTTCTTC | CASSLALAGGDEQFF
few | NA | TRBJ1-2 | TRBV30 | TGTGCCTGGAGTGTACTAGCAGGGATCGGCTATGGCTACACCTTC | CAWSVLAGIGYGYTF
NA | TRBD2 | TRBJ2-3 | TRBV20-1 | TGCAGTGCTACTCAAAGACTAGCGGGAGTTGCAGATACGCAGTATTTT | CSATQRLAGVADTQYF
many | NA | TRBJ2-3 | TRBV14 | TGTGCCAGCAGCTGGGGAACAGATACGCAGTATTTT | CASSWGTDTQYF
NA | NA | TRBJ2-7 | TRBV12-3/TRBV12-4 | TGTGCCAGCACCCCCGACAGTTCCTCCTACGAGCAGTACTTC | CASTPDSSSYEQYF
many | NA | TRBJ2-1 | TRBV19 | TGTGCCAGTAGTCCCGACGGGAGCTCCTACAATGAGCAGTTCTTC | CASSPDGSSYNEQFF
NA | NA | TRBJ2-5 | TRBV5-1 | TGCGCCAGCAGCGTACTCGGGACCCAAGAGACCCAGTACTTC | CASSVLGTQETQYF